This TCR beta chain was sequenced during a study of blood T cell repertoires in COVID-19. About the research overall: Specimens from acute and convalescent COVID-19 originated in the United States, Italy and Spain.

Sequencing used immunoSEQ multiplex PCR; TCRdb keeps in-frame clones, though not all of them. The sample lists some 100,000 clones; about 86% were seen once. Trimming removed 4 bases from V and 0 bases from J, with 9 bases in between. The germline V gene has CDR1 KGHDR and CDR2 SFDVKD. The CDR3 loop spans 16 amino acids. The rearrangement uses TRBV24-1 and TRBJ2-6; no definite D call. The TCR was taken from a woman aged 70-85 years with acute or convalescent COVID-19. The specimen sequenced was peripheral blood. The CDR3: CATSEAEGSGANVLTF. The CDR3 DNA reads as TGTGCCACCAGTGAGGCGGAAGGCTCTGGGGCCAACGTCCTGACTTTC.